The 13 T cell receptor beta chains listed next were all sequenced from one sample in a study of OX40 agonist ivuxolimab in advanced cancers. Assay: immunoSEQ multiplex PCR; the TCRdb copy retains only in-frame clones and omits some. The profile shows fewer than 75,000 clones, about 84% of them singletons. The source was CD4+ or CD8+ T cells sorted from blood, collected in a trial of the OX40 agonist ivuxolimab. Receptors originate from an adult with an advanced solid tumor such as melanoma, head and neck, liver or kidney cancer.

The CDR3 coding sequence is TGTGCCAGCTCACAACAGGGGGACACCGGGGAGCTGTTTTTT. Protein sequence: CASSQQGDTGELFF. The rearrangement joins TRBV18 to TRBJ2-2, with 8 bases aligning to TRBD1. J lost 3 bases, V lost 4 bases, and 1 base had no gene match. Per the germline V gene, CDR1 is KGHSH and CDR2 is LQKENI. CDR3 length: 14 residues.

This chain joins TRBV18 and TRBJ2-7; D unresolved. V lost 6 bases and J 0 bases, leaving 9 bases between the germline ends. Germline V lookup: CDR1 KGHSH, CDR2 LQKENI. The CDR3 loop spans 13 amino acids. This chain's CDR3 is CASSPTSSYEQYF. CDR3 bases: TGTGCCAGCTCCCCTACGAGCTCCTACGAGCAGTACTTC. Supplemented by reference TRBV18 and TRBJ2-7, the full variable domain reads NAGVMQNPRHLVRRRGQEARLRCSPMKGHSHVYWYRQLPEEGLKFMVYLQKENIIDESGMPKERFSAEFPKEGPSILRIQQVVRGDSAAYFCASSPTSSYEQYFGPGTRLTVT.

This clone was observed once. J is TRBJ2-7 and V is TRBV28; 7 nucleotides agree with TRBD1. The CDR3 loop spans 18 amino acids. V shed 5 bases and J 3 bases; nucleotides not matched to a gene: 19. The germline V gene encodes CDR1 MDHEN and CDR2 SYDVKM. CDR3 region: CASSGPRDSGNSGYEQYF. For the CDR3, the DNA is TGTGCCAGCAGTGGCCCCCGGGACAGTGGCAACTCTGGCTACGAGCAGTACTTC.

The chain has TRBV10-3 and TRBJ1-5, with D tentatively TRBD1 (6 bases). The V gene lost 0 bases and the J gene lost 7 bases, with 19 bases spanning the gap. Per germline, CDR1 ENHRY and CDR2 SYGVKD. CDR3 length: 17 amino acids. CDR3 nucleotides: TGTGCCATCAGTGAGTCGTTAGGGTCCACAGGGCGCCAGCCCCAGCATTTT. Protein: CAISESLGSTGRQPQHF.

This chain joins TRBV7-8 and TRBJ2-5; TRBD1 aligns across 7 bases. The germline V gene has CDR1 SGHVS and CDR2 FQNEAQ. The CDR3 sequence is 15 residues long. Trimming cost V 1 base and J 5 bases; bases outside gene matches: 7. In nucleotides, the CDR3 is TGTGCCAGCAGCTTAGGGGCCAGGGGGTTGGAGACCCAGTACTTC. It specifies CASSLGARGLETQYF.

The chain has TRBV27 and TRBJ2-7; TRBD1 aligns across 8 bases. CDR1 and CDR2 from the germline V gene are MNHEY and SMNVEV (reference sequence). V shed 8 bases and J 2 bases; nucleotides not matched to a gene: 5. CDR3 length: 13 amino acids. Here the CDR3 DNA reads TGTGCCAGCGGAACGACAGGGGCCTACGAGCAGTACTTC. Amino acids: CASGTTGAYEQYF.

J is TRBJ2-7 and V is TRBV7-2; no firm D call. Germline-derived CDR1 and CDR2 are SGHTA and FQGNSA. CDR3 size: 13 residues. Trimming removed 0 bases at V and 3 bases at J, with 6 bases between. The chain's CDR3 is CASSLAGGYEQYV. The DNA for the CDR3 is TGTGCCAGCAGCTTAGCGGGCGGCTACGAGCAGTACGTC.

The CDR3 spells CASSRMGLPQETQYF. CDR3 in DNA: TGCGCCAGCAGCCGTATGGGACTACCTCAAGAGACCCAGTACTTC. The chain recombines TRBV5-1 with TRBJ2-5; 7 bases align to TRBD2. CDR1 SGHRS and CDR2 YFSETQ come from the germline V gene. The J segment lost 2 bases and the V segment lost 4 bases, leaving 8 bases of the junction unmatched. The CDR3 has 15 amino acids. Supplemented by reference TRBV5-1 and TRBJ2-5, the full variable domain reads KAGVTQTPRYLIKTRGQQVTLSCSPISGHRSVSWYQQTPGQGLQFLFEYFSETQRNKGNFPGRFSGRQFSNSRSEMNVSTLELGDSALYLCASSRMGLPQETQYFGPGTRLLVL.

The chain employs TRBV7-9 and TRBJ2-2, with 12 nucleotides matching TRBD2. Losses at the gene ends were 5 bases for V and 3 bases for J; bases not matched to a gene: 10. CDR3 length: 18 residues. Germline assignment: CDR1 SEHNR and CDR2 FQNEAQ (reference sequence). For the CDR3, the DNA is TGTGCCAGCAGCGCCCTGCCGGGACTAGCGGGTTACACCGGGGAGCTGTTTTTT. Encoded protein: CASSALPGLAGYTGELFF.

In nucleotides, the CDR3 is TGTGCCAGCAGTGGGGAGGTGGTGAATTCACCCCTCCACTTT. Amino acids: CASSGEVVNSPLHF. V usage is TRBV2 and J usage is TRBJ1-6; unclear D gene. Germline loops: CDR1 SNHLY, CDR2 FYNNEI. V was trimmed by 4 bases and J by 7 bases, leaving 11 bases between them. The CDR3 runs 14 residues.

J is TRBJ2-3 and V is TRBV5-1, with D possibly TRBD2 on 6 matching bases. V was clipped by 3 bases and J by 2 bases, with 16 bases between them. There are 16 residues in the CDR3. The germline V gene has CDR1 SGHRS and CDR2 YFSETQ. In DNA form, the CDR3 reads TGCGCCAGCAGCTGGGGGGTGACAGACGACACAGATACGCAGTATTTT. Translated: CASSWGVTDDTDTQYF.

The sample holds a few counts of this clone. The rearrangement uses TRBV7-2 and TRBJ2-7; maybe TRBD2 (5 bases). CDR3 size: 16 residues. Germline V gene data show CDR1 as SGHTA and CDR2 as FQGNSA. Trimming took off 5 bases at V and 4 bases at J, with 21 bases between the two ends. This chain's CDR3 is CASSPTRTARGYEQYF. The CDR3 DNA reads TGTGCCAGCAGCCCGACTCGGACGGCCCGAGGGTACGAGCAGTACTTC.

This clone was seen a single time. The CDR3 protein is CASRQVGASNQPQHF. In nucleotides, the CDR3 is TGTGCCAGCAGACAGGTCGGGGCTAGCAATCAGCCCCAGCATTTT. The chain links TRBV6-1 to TRBJ1-5; weak D call: TRBD1 (5 bases). Germline CDR1 MNHNS, CDR2 SASEGT. V was trimmed by 6 bases and J by 0 bases, leaving 12 bases between them. The CDR3 covers 15 residues.